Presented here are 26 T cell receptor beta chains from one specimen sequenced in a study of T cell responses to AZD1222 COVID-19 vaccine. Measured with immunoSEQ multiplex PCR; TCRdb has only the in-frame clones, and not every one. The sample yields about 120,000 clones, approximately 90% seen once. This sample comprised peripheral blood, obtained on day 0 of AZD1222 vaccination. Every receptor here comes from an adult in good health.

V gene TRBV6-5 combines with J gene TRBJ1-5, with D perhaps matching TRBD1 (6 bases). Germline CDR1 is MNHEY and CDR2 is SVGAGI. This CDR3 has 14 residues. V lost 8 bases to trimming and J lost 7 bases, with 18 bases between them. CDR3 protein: CASAQGGGRQPQHF. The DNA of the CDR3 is TGTGCCAGCGCCCAAGGGGGGGGCAGGCAGCCCCAGCATTTT.

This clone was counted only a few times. CDR3 region: CASSAPRDKAFF. CDR3 DNA: TGTGCCAGCAGCGCCCCCCGGGACAAAGCTTTCTTT. The chain recombines TRBV7-8 with TRBJ1-1; a weak D match, TRBD1 (6 bases). Trimming removed 5 bases from V and 9 bases from J, with 13 bases in between. The length of the CDR3 is 12 residues. The germline gives CDR1 SGHVS, CDR2 FQNEAQ.

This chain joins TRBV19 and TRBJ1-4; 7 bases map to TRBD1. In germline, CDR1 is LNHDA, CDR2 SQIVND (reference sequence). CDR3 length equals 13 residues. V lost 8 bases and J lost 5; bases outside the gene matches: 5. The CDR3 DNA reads TGTGCCAGTGAGGGGGACAGCAATGAAAAACTGTTTTTT. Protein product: CASEGDSNEKLFF.

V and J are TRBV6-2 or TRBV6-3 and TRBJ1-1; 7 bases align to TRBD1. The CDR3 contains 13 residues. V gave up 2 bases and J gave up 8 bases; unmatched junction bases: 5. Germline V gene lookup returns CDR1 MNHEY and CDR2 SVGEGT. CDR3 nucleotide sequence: TGTGCCAGCAGTTACCGGGACAGAACAGAAGCTTTCTTT. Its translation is CASSYRDRTEAFF.

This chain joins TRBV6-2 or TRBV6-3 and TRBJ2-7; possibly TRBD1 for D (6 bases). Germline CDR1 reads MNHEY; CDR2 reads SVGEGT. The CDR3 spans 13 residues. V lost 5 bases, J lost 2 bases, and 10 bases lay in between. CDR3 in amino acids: CASSDQGPYEQYF. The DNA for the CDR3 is TGTGCCAGCAGTGACCAGGGGCCCTACGAGCAGTACTTC.

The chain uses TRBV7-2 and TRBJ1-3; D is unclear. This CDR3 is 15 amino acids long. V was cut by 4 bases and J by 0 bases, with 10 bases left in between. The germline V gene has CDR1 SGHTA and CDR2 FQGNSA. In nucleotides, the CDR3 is TGTGCCAGCAGCTCGCAGGTATCCTCTGGAAACACCATATATTTT. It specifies CASSSQVSSGNTIYF.

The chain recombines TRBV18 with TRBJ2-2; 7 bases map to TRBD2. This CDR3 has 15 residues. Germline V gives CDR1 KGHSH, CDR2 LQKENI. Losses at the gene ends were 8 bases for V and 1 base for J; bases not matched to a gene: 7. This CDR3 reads CASRTGGENTGELFF. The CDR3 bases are TGTGCCAGCCGGACTGGGGGGGAGAACACCGGGGAGCTGTTTTTT. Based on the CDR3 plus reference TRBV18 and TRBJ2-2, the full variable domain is NAGVMQNPRHLVRRRGQEARLRCSPMKGHSHVYWYRQLPEEGLKFMVYLQKENIIDESGMPKERFSAEFPKEGPSILRIQQVVRGDSAAYFCASRTGGENTGELFFGEGSRLTVL.

CDR3: CASSEAAGGPPKLFF. The CDR3 DNA reads as TGTGCCAGCAGTGAAGCTGCGGGGGGCCCTCCAAAACTGTTTTTT. J is TRBJ1-4 and V is TRBV6-1, with TRBD1 as a possible D gene (6 bases). The CDR3 has 15 residues. V was cut by 0 bases and J by 10 bases, with 15 bases left in between. CDR1 and CDR2 (germline): MNHNS, SASEGT.

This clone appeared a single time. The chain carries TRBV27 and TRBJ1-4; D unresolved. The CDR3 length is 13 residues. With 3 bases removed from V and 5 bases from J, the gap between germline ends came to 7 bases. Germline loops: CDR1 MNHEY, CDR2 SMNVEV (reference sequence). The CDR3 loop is CASSFLPNEKLFF. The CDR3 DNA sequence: TGTGCCAGCAGTTTCCTCCCGAATGAAAAACTGTTTTTT.

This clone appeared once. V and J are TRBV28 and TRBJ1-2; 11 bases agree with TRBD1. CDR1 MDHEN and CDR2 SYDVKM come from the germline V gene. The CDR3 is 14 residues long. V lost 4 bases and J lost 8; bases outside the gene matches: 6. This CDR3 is CASSSGQGAWGYTF. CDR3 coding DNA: TGTGCCAGCAGTTCAGGACAGGGGGCGTGGGGCTACACCTTC.

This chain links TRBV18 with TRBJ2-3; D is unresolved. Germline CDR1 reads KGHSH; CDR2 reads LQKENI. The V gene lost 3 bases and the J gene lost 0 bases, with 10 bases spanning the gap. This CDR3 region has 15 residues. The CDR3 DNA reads TGTGCCAGCTCACCTTCGGACCTAAGCACAGATACGCAGTATTTT. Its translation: CASSPSDLSTDTQYF.

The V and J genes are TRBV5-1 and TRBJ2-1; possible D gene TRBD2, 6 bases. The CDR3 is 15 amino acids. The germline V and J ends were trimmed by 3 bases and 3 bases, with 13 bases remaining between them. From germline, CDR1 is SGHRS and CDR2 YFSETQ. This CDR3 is CASSSPSTSYNEQFF. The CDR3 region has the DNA TGCGCCAGCAGCTCCCCGTCGACTAGCTACAATGAGCAGTTCTTC.

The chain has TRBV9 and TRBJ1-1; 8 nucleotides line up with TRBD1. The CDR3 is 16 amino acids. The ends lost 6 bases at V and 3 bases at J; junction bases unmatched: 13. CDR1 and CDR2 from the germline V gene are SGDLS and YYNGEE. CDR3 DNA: TGTGCCAGCACTCAGGCAGGGGGCATAGGTGACACTGAAGCTTTCTTT. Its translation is CASTQAGGIGDTEAFF.

The CDR3 DNA follows: TGCGCCAGCAGCCAGTCCGTCTGGAGGGAGCAGTTCTTC. Its translation is CASSQSVWREQFF. The chain has TRBV4-3 and TRBJ2-1, with D tentatively TRBD2 (5 bases). Germline V CDR1 and CDR2: LGHNA, YSLEER. The CDR3 spans 13 residues. V was trimmed by 3 bases and J by 10 bases, leaving 13 bases between them.

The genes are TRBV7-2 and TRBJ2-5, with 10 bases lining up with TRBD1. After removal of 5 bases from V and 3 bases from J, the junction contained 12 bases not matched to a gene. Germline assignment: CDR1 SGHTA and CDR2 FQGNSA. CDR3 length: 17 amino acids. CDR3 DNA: TGTGCCAGCAGCCCGATAGGGGACAGGGGCGGAAAAGAGACCCAGTACTTC. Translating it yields CASSPIGDRGGKETQYF. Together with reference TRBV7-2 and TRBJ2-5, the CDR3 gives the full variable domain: GAGVSQSPSNKVTEKGKDVELRCDPISGHTALYWYRQSLGQGLEFLIYFQGNSAPDKSGLPSDRFSAERTGGSVSTLTIQRTQQEDSAVYLCASSPIGDRGGKETQYFGPGTRLLVL.

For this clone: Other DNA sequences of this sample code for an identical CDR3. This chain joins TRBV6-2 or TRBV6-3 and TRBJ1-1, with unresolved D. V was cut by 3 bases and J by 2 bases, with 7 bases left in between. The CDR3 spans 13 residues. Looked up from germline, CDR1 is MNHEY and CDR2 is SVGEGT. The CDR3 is CASSYLVNTEAFF. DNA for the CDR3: TGTGCCAGCAGTTATTTGGTAAACACTGAAGCTTTCTTT.

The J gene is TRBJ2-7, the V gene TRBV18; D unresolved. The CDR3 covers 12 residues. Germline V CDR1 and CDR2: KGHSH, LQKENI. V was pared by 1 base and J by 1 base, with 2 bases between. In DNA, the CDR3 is TGTGCCAGCTCACCACAATCCTACGAGCAGTACTTC. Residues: CASSPQSYEQYF.

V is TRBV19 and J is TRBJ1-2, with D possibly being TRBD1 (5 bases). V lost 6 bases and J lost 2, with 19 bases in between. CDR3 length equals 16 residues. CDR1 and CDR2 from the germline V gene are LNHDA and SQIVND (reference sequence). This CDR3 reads CASSSTLQTGNYGYTF. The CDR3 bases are TGTGCCAGTAGCTCCACCCTGCAAACAGGAAACTATGGCTACACCTTC.

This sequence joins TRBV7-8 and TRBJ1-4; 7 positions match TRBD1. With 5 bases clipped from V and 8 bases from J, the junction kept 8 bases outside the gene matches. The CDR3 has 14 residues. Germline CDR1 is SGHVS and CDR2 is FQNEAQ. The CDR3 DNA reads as TGTGCCAGCAGCAAGGGACAGTCAGAGGAAAAACTGTTTTTT. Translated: CASSKGQSEEKLFF.

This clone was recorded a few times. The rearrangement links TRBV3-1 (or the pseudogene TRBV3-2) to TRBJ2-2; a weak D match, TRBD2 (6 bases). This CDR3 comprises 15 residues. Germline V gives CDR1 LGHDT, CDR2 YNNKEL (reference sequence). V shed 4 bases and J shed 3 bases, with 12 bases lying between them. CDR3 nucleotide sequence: TGTGCCAGCAGCCCCGGGACGGGGGACACCGGGGAGCTGTTTTTT. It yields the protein CASSPGTGDTGELFF.

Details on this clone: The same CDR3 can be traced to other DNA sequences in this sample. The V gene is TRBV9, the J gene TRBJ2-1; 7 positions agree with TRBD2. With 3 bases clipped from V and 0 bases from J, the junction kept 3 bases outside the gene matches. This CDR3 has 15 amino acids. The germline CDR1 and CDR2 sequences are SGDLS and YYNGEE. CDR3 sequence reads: CASSAGGSSYNEQFF. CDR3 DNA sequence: TGTGCCAGCAGCGCCGGGGGGAGCTCCTACAATGAGCAGTTCTTC.

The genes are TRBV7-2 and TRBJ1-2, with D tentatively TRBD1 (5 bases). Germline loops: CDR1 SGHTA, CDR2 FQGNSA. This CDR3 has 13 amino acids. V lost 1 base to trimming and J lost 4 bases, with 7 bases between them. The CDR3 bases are TGTGCCAGCAGCTTAGGGGGCGGCTATGGCTACACCTTC. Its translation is CASSLGGGYGYTF. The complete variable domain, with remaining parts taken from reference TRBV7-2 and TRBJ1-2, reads GAGVSQSPSNKVTEKGKDVELRCDPISGHTALYWYRQSLGQGLEFLIYFQGNSAPDKSGLPSDRFSAERTGGSVSTLTIQRTQQEDSAVYLCASSLGGGYGYTFGSGTRLTVV.

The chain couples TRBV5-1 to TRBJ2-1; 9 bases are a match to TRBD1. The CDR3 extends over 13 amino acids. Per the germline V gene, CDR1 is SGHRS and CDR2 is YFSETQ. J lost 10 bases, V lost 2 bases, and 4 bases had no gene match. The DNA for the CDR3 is TGCGCCAGCAGCTTACAGGGGGCAGAGGAGCAGTTCTTC. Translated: CASSLQGAEEQFF.

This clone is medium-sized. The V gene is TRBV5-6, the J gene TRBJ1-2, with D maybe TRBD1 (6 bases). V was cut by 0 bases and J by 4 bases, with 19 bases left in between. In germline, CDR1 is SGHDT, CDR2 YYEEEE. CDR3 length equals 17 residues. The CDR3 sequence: CASSLGLNTGTSYGYTF. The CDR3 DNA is TGTGCCAGCAGCTTGGGTCTCAATACAGGGACAAGCTATGGCTACACCTTC.

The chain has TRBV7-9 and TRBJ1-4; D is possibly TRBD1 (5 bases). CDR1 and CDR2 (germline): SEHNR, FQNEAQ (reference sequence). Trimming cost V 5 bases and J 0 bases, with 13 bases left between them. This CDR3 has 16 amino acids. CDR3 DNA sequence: TGTGCCAGCAGCCAAGGGACTTTTGCAACTAATGAAAAACTGTTTTTT. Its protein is CASSQGTFATNEKLFF.

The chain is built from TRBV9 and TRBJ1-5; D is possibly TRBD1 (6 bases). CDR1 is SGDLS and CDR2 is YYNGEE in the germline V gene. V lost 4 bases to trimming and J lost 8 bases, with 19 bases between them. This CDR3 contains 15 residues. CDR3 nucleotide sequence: TGTGCCAGCAGCACACGGGGGGGCGTCCGGGAGCCCCAGCATTTT. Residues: CASSTRGGVREPQHF. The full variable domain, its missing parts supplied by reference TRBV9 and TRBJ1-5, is DSGVTQTPKHLITATGQRVTLRCSPRSGDLSVYWYQQSLDQGLQFLIQYYNGEERAKGNILERFSAQQFPDLHSELNLSSLELGDSALYFCASSTRGGVREPQHFGDGTRLSIL.